These 5 T cell receptor beta chains share one sample of origin, sequenced in a study of blood T cells in healthy people across ages. With a J-beta primer mix and a sample-barcoded 5' primer, a second PCR ran about 7 to 12 cycles. TCRdb analysed the 5' RACE reads with MiXCR anew, one entry per CDR3 protein. The sample consists of 1.8 million or so distinct CDR3 sequences, about 39% of them appearing once. Sequenced material: blood. These receptor sequences come from a human donor in good health.

The chain carries TRBV9 and TRBJ2-1; 7 bases agree with TRBD1. CDR1 is SGDLS, CDR2 YYNGEE, per germline. The V segment lost 6 bases and the J segment 8 bases; nucleotides outside the gene matches: 11. This CDR3 contains 14 residues. As DNA, the CDR3 is TGTGCCAGCACCAAGGGGGCCTCCCCCGATGAGCAGTTCTTC. It specifies CASTKGASPDEQFF.

V and J are TRBV7-9 and TRBJ2-1, with D possibly TRBD1 on 5 matching bases. The CDR3 covers 12 residues. V lost 5 bases and J lost 15, with 17 bases in between. CDR1 is SEHNR, CDR2 FQNEAQ, per germline (reference sequence). CDR3 in DNA: TGTGCCAGCAGCCCGTCAGGGCTTATGAGGTTCTTC. Its translation: CASSPSGLMRFF.

V is TRBV9 and J is TRBJ1-4, with TRBD1 as a possible D gene (6 bases). V lost 4 bases and J lost 0, with 13 bases in between. The length of the CDR3 is 16 residues. CDR1 is SGDLS, CDR2 YYNGEE, per germline. As DNA, the CDR3 is TGTGCCAGCAGCATTTTCGGACAGTCAACTAATGAAAAACTGTTTTTT. Its translation is CASSIFGQSTNEKLFF. Looking up the rest from reference TRBV9 and TRBJ1-4 gives the full variable domain: DSGVTQTPKHLITATGQRVTLRCSPRSGDLSVYWYQQSLDQGLQFLIQYYNGEERAKGNILERFSAQQFPDLHSELNLSSLELGDSALYFCASSIFGQSTNEKLFFGSGTQLSVL.

In DNA form, the CDR3 reads TGTGCCAGCAGCCAAGAGCCCCAAACGAAAGGGGGGGAGACCCAGTACTTC. The encoded protein is CASSQEPQTKGGETQYF. The chain links TRBV4-2 to TRBJ2-5; D tentatively fits TRBD1 or TRBD2 (6 bases each). This CDR3 has 17 amino acids. The germline V gene has CDR1 LGHNA and CDR2 YNFKEQ. V lost 0 bases and J 5 bases, leaving 19 bases between the germline ends.

This clonotype was recorded a few times. The rearrangement links TRBV4-1 to TRBJ2-7; D is uncertain. CDR1 is MGHRA, CDR2 YSYEKL, per germline. The CDR3 has 15 residues. Trimming cost V 1 base and J 4 bases, with 14 bases left between them. CDR3 sequence (DNA): TGCGCCAGCAGCCAAGTGGCGTCGCACGCTTACGAGCAGTACTTC. Protein: CASSQVASHAYEQYF.